These 31 T cell receptor beta chains came from one sample sequenced in a study of metastatic and nonmetastatic thyroid tumors. Each patient went into thyroid surgery without having received any treatment. TCRdb re-analyzed the PCR reads using MiXCR. Altogether under 20,000 clones are present, about 34% being singletons, with the ten largest covering 15% to 20%. Sequencing input: tumor tissue. Every receptor here comes from a female donor with papillary thyroid cancer or a benign thyroid nodule (not recorded which). Some clones in this sample may be carry-over from other donors' samples.

This sequence joins TRBV11-2 and TRBJ2-1; D unclear. V was cut by 0 bases and J by 1 base, with 7 bases left in between. Per germline, CDR1 SGHAT and CDR2 FQNNGV. This CDR3 spans 15 amino acids. CDR3 nucleotides: TGTGCCAGCAGCTTAGATCTGTCTTCCTACAATGAGCAGTTCTTC. It codes for CASSLDLSSYNEQFF.

In its sample, this clone ranks as medium-sized. Other DNA sequences in this specimen translate into the identical CDR3. The chain uses TRBV27 and TRBJ2-7; no clear D. The CDR3 extends over 13 amino acids. V was clipped by 6 bases and J by 5 bases, with 14 bases between them. The germline gives CDR1 MNHEY, CDR2 SMNVEV (reference sequence). Here the CDR3 DNA reads TGTGCCAGCAGAGGACCCTACTGGGACGAGCAGTACTTC. Protein sequence: CASRGPYWDEQYF.

Note on this clone: Relative to the germline gene, one junction end is altered; a read error may explain this. The V and J genes are TRBV7-3 and TRBJ1-1; possibly TRBD1 for D (6 bases). The CDR3 length is 16 residues. Germline lookup yields CDR1 SGHTA and CDR2 FQGTGA. CDR3 in DNA: TGTGCCAGCAGCGCCACGGGGGGCCCTTTGAACACAGAAGCTTTCTTT. The encoded protein is CASSATGGPLNTEAFF.

This clone was observed many times. This chain uses TRBV7-6 with TRBJ2-1; TRBD2 matches at 11 bases. V gave up 5 bases and J gave up 6 bases; unmatched junction bases: 6. The CDR3 sequence is 15 residues long. Per the germline V gene, CDR1 is SGHVS and CDR2 is FNYEAQ. DNA of the CDR3: TGTGCCAGCAGCCCTAATAGCGGGAGGGGCAATGAGCAGTTCTTC. Protein: CASSPNSGRGNEQFF.

The V gene is TRBV10-1, the J gene TRBJ2-3, with D unclear. CDR1 WNHNN and CDR2 SYGVQD come from the germline V gene (reference sequence). The V and J ends lost 3 bases and 0 bases respectively, with 4 bases between them. The CDR3 totals 13 residues. CDR3 nucleotides: TGCGCCAGCAGTGATAGCAGCACAGATACGCAGTATTTT. Translated: CASSDSSTDTQYF.

This clone was observed a handful of times. The V and J genes are TRBV6-1 and TRBJ1-6; D call uncertain. The CDR3 extends over 14 amino acids. CDR1 and CDR2 from the germline V gene are MNHNS and SASEGT. V was shortened by 7 bases and J by 9 bases, with 16 bases between the two germline ends. CDR3 nucleotides: TGTGCCAGCACTCTGCGACGAGCTGGTTCACCCCTCCACTTT. It encodes CASTLRRAGSPLHF.

In its sample, this clone ranks as medium-sized. The CDR3 DNA reads as TGTGCCAGCAGTCCAACTCGACTAGCGGGAGGCCGCACAGATACGCAGTATTTT. Translated, it gives CASSPTRLAGGRTDTQYF. The J gene is TRBJ2-3, the V gene TRBV6-5, with 13 bases fitting TRBD2. CDR1 is MNHEY, CDR2 SVGAGI, per germline. This CDR3 is 18 amino acids long. Germline trimming cut 5 bases from V and 1 base from J; bases unmatched to any gene: 9.

The rearrangement joins TRBV9 to TRBJ1-3; D gene uncertain. Trimming left V 3 bases short and J 11 bases short, with 15 bases between. CDR1 and CDR2 from the germline V gene are SGDLS and YYNGEE. There are 13 residues in the CDR3. As DNA, the CDR3 is TGTGCCAGCAGCGCGGATCTAGAGGCGGCCATATATTTT. Translation: CASSADLEAAIYF.

This chain links TRBV28 with TRBJ2-7; no clear D. The V gene lost 1 base and the J gene lost 5 bases, with 15 bases spanning the gap. The CDR3 has 15 residues. The germline V gene has CDR1 MDHEN and CDR2 SYDVKM. This chain's CDR3 is CASSLLKVFGNEQYF. CDR3 coding DNA: TGTGCCAGCAGTTTATTAAAGGTGTTTGGGAACGAGCAGTACTTC. The full variable domain, rest sourced from reference TRBV28 and TRBJ2-7, is DVKVTQSSRYLVKRTGEKVFLECVQDMDHENMFWYRQDPGLGLRLIYFSYDVKMKEKGDIPEGYSVSREKKERFSLILESASTNQTSMYLCASSLLKVFGNEQYFGPGTRLTVT.

V is TRBV5-1 and J is TRBJ2-1; no clear D. V gave up 4 bases and J gave up 0 bases, with 11 bases separating them. The CDR3 has 15 amino acids. Germline V gene lookup returns CDR1 SGHRS and CDR2 YFSETQ. CDR3 sequence: CASSTDLSSYNEQFF. CDR3 sequence (DNA): TGCGCCAGCAGCACGGACCTGAGCTCCTACAATGAGCAGTTCTTC.

This clone counts as medium-sized. This rearrangement joins TRBV5-1 to TRBJ1-1; the match to TRBD1 covers 7 bases. V shed 3 bases, J shed 8 bases, and the junction held 16 bases outside the gene matches. The V gene's germline CDR1 is SGHRS and CDR2 YFSETQ. The CDR3 totals 16 residues. DNA for the CDR3: TGCGCCAGCAGCTCTGACGCCGACAGGGCCCGAATGGAAGCTTTCTTT. Translating gives CASSSDADRARMEAFF.

The chain combines TRBV28 with TRBJ2-7; no firm D call. Trimming took off 3 bases at V and 2 bases at J, with 8 bases between the two ends. The germline CDR1 and CDR2 sequences are MDHEN and SYDVKM. This CDR3 has 13 residues. Here the CDR3 reads CASSLGSTYEQYF. The DNA for the CDR3 is TGTGCCAGCAGTTTGGGCAGCACCTACGAGCAGTACTTC.

This clone has a count of ten or more. This chain joins TRBV28 and TRBJ1-4; 7 bases are a match to TRBD1. The CDR3 totals 14 residues. Germline-derived CDR1 and CDR2 are MDHEN and SYDVKM. V trimming: 5 bases; J trimming: 3 bases; junction bases outside the gene matches: 3. The CDR3: CASSRGTANEKLFF. The CDR3 DNA follows: TGTGCCAGCAGTAGAGGGACAGCTAATGAAAAACTGTTTTTT.

The V gene is TRBV6-5, the J gene TRBJ1-6; TRBD1 agrees at 10 bases. This CDR3 is built from 18 residues. V lost 4 bases, J lost 6 bases, and 12 bases stayed unmatched. Germline loops: CDR1 MNHEY, CDR2 SVGAGI. The CDR3 protein is CASSFDGTGVTVNSPLHF. The CDR3 DNA reads TGTGCCAGCAGTTTTGACGGGACAGGGGTGACAGTTAATTCACCCCTCCACTTT.

The rearrangement links TRBV6-2 or TRBV6-3 to TRBJ2-1, with 7 bases identical to TRBD2. V gave up 8 bases and J gave up 2 bases; unmatched junction bases: 9. The CDR3 loop spans 15 amino acids. Germline CDR1 is MNHEY and CDR2 is SVGEGT. The chain's CDR3 is CASWSWEGPYNEQFF. The CDR3 DNA reads as TGTGCCAGCTGGTCTTGGGAGGGGCCCTACAATGAGCAGTTCTTC.

This clone counts as medium-sized. This chain joins TRBV6-1 and TRBJ1-6; no firm D call. Trimming left V 0 bases short and J 8 bases short, with 14 bases between. The germline gives CDR1 MNHNS, CDR2 SASEGT. CDR3 size: 16 residues. CDR3 amino acids: CASSEAVGVGDSPLHF. CDR3 in DNA: TGTGCCAGCAGTGAAGCCGTAGGAGTCGGAGATTCACCCCTCCACTTT.

The chain links TRBV20-1 to TRBJ1-2; possible D gene TRBD1, 5 bases. Trimming left V 3 bases short and J 5 bases short, with 10 bases between. The germline V gene has CDR1 DFQATT and CDR2 SNEGSKA (reference sequence). The CDR3 length is 12 residues. The CDR3 DNA reads TGCAGTGCTAGCGGGCAGGGTTATGGCTACACCTTC. Its protein product is CSASGQGYGYTF.

The chain couples TRBV6-1 to TRBJ2-5; possible D gene TRBD2, 6 bases. Germline CDR1 MNHNS, CDR2 SASEGT. The V end lost 6 bases, the J end lost 6 bases, and 17 bases lay between the germline ends. This CDR3 spans 14 amino acids. CDR3 DNA sequence: TGTGCCAGCAGGGGGACTCAAAGGGCGCAGACCCAGTACTTC. Amino acid sequence: CASRGTQRAQTQYF.

The rearrangement links TRBV27 to TRBJ1-5; D remains ambiguous. Germline V gives CDR1 MNHEY, CDR2 SMNVEV (reference sequence). With 3 bases removed from V and 3 bases from J, the gap between germline ends came to 9 bases. The CDR3 contains 14 residues. CDR3 region: CASSFSAPNQPQHF. Here the CDR3 DNA reads TGTGCCAGCAGTTTTTCAGCTCCCAATCAGCCCCAGCATTTT.

CDR3 in amino acids: CASSFAGLAGFGAGELFF. CDR3 in DNA: TGTGCCAGCAGCTTCGCTGGACTAGCGGGGTTCGGTGCCGGGGAGCTGTTTTTT. The chain recombines TRBV7-2 with TRBJ2-2; 12 bases line up with TRBD2. Germline CDR1 and CDR2: SGHTA and FQGNSA. The CDR3 consists of 18 residues. V shed 3 bases and J 6 bases; nucleotides not matched to a gene: 11.

This clone was seen many times. V is TRBV5-8 and J is TRBJ2-7; 7 bases align to TRBD1. The germline V gene encodes CDR1 SGHTS and CDR2 YDEGEE. The CDR3 is made up of 14 amino acids. V lost 5 bases, J lost 0 bases, and 5 bases stayed unmatched. The CDR3 DNA follows: TGTGCCAGCAGGATGACAGGGAGCTCCTACGAGCAGTACTTC. It specifies CASRMTGSSYEQYF.

This clone was detected only a few times. The chain employs TRBV6-5 and TRBJ1-2, with D possibly being TRBD1 (5 bases). Per germline, CDR1 MNHEY and CDR2 SVGAGI. V was shortened by 4 bases and J by 8 bases, with 20 bases between the two germline ends. The CDR3 covers 15 residues. The CDR3: CASSSGPNEALGYTF. CDR3 DNA: TGTGCCAGCAGTTCGGGACCAAACGAAGCCCTAGGCTACACCTTC.

The table lists this clone with a few counts. This chain uses TRBV28 with TRBJ2-7; 9 bases align to TRBD1. Germline trimming cut 3 bases from V and 5 bases from J; bases unmatched to any gene: 14. Germline V gene lookup returns CDR1 MDHEN and CDR2 SYDVKM. This CDR3 has 17 amino acids. Written as DNA, the CDR3 is TGTGCCAGCAGTTTTTTCCCGAGGACAGGGGATCCCCACGAGCAGTACTTC. Encoded protein: CASSFFPRTGDPHEQYF.

In its sample, this clone was seen a few times. The chain joins TRBV24-1 to TRBJ2-2, with 7 bases fitting TRBD1. V shed 0 bases and J 5 bases; nucleotides not matched to a gene: 5. This CDR3 comprises 16 residues. Per germline, CDR1 KGHDR and CDR2 SFDVKD. CDR3 in amino acids: CATSDLEGALTGELFF. The CDR3 bases are TGTGCCACCAGTGATTTGGAGGGGGCTCTAACCGGGGAGCTGTTTTTT.

V usage is TRBV5-1 and J usage is TRBJ2-7, with 9 bases aligning to TRBD1. There are 14 residues in the CDR3. V was clipped by 2 bases and J by 4 bases; unmatched bases: 4. Germline V gene data show CDR1 as SGHRS and CDR2 as YFSETQ. CDR3 sequence (DNA): TGCGCCAGCAGCTTATACGGACAGGGGTACGAGCAGTACTTC. Translated, it gives CASSLYGQGYEQYF.

This clone has at least ten counts. This sequence may be a read error, since a much larger clone differs from it by one base. The chain combines TRBV5-1 with TRBJ1-2; D may be TRBD1 (5 bases). Germline CDR1 reads SGHRS; CDR2 reads YFSETQ. V shed 4 bases and J shed 4 bases, with 17 bases lying between them. The CDR3 runs to 15 residues. DNA of the CDR3: TGCGCCAGCAGCGGGAGGGACGGCAATCTCTATGGCTACACCTTC. This encodes CASSGRDGNLYGYTF.

This clone was seen a few times. The J gene is TRBJ2-2, the V gene TRBV29-1; D is possibly TRBD1 (8 bases). The CDR3 is 14 amino acids. The germline CDR1 and CDR2 sequences are SQVTM and ANQGSEA. V gave up 7 bases and J gave up 0 bases, with 12 bases separating them. The CDR3 is CSATGGANTGELFF. In DNA, the CDR3 is TGCAGCGCTACAGGGGGGGCGAACACCGGGGAGCTGTTTTTT.

V and J are TRBV20-1 and TRBJ1-6, with D possibly TRBD1 on 5 matching bases. Germline assignment: CDR1 DFQATT and CDR2 SNEGSKA (reference sequence). The CDR3 extends over 16 amino acids. Trimming took off 6 bases at V and 7 bases at J, with 22 bases between the two ends. In nucleotides, the CDR3 is TGCAGTGCCAGCAGGGCGGGGGGAGGAGGGAATTCACCCCTCCACTTT. Protein: CSASRAGGGGNSPLHF.

The chain links TRBV7-9 to TRBJ2-4; TRBD1 matches 7 bases. There are 14 residues in the CDR3. V lost 3 bases, J lost 6 bases, and 5 bases stayed unmatched. Germline CDR1 and CDR2: SEHNR and FQNEAQ (reference sequence). This CDR3 is CASSFRDRANIQYF. In DNA, the CDR3 is TGTGCCAGCAGCTTCAGGGACAGAGCAAACATTCAGTACTTC.

This chain uses TRBV11-3 with TRBJ2-7; D perhaps matches TRBD1 (6 bases). Trimming shortened V by 5 bases and J by 0 bases, and 11 bases separated the two germline ends. Germline V gene data show CDR1 as SGHNT and CDR2 as YENEEA. The CDR3 spans 14 residues. The chain's CDR3 is CASSPQGYSYEQYF. The CDR3 nucleotides are TGTGCCAGCAGCCCACAGGGCTACTCCTACGAGCAGTACTTC.

This clone has only a few counts. The chain carries TRBV6-1 and TRBJ1-2; a weak D match, TRBD1 (6 bases). CDR1 and CDR2 (germline): MNHNS, SASEGT. V dropped 8 bases and J dropped 3 bases, with 10 bases sitting between them. CDR3 length: 12 amino acids. The CDR3: CASGGPHYGYTF. The CDR3 nucleotides read TGTGCCAGCGGGGGGCCCCACTATGGCTACACCTTC.